This T cell receptor (beta chain) derives from a study of CXCR3-negative and CXCR3-positive naive CD8 T cells (dated by TCRdb to between 2019 and 2020). Broadly, across the study: In total, roughly 140 million TRB reads were obtained, which works out to roughly 1.5 +/- 0.3 million reads per library. Naive subsets from about 5 donors and memory cells from 3 donors were included in the TRBV-TRBJ cluster analysis. Diversity and physicochemical repertoire analyses were performed on about a dozen donors pooled from two independent experiments. General findings and caveats noted by the study authors: Because surface CD5, which is linked to self-reactivity in mice, was comparable between the naive subsets, TCR interaction strength was also inferred from the physicochemical properties of TRB CDR3s. Similar TRBV-TRBJ usage was shown by naive CXCR3-negative and CXCR3-positive cells from the same donor, whereas distinct patterns were shown by memory cells. Freshly isolated PBMCs were used for most assays because CXCR3 expression partially decreased after cryopreservation. Compared with CXCR3-negative naive cells, CXCR3-positive naive cells had TRB CDR3s with higher hydrophobicity (lower Kidera factor 4), lower energy, and higher strength and volume indices. Comparably high repertoire diversity was found in both naive subsets, whereas much lower repertoire diversity was found in memory CD8+ T cells.

With regard to this clonotype: It has no known antigen specificity.

The data were produced on a NextSeq 550. The Human TCR Profiling Kit (MiLaboratory) was used to make UMI-labeled 5' RACE TRB cDNA libraries. cDNA synthesis used the entire amount of extracted RNA, and PCR amplification then used the entire amount of cDNA produced. The libraries were made side by side, with each library going through the same number of PCR cycles. The authors' pipeline ran thus. With a requirement of at least two reads per UMI, MIGEC and MiXCR extracted about 50,000 +/- 10,000 unique UMI-labeled TRB cDNA molecules per library. Each library averaged about 37,000 +/- 9,700 functional in-frame TRB CDR3 nucleotide clonotypes without stop codons. After downsampling to 5000 UMI-labeled TRB molecules per sample, diversity metrics such as normalized Shannon-Wiener and Chao1 were calculated in VDJtools. VDJtools computed clonotype-size-weighted physicochemical properties of the central five CDR3 residues: interaction energy, strength, volume and Kidera factor 4. TCRdb reprocessed the reads, and each CDR3 protein sequence is entered once, without DNA. TCRdb, not the original authors, processed these V and J calls. The data table for this sample lists some 120,000 distinct CDR3 sequences. The biggest ten clones account for about 0.34% of the sample.

Each CD8+ T cell subset was flow-sorted in triplicate, with fewer than 350,000 cells per subset placed directly into RLT lysis buffer. To exclude memory contaminants, naive CD8+ T cells were stringently defined as CD45RO-CCR7+CD27+CD95-. Peripheral blood mononuclear cells were isolated from buffy coats by standard density gradient centrifugation. Naive CXCR3-negative and CXCR3-positive CD8+ T cells were flow-sorted on a FACSAria III. Total RNA was extracted from sorted cells with an RNeasy Mini Kit. The cysteine opens and the phenylalanine closes a CDR3 of 16 amino acids. DNA for this receptor is not on file. CDR1 and CDR2 are read off the germline V gene as SGHVS and FNYEAQ.

This chain joins TRBV7-6 to TRBJ2-1. The TCR sequence derives from a human donor in good health. Some clones in this sample may be carry-over from other donors' samples. The sequenced sample was naive CXCR3+ CD8+ T cells from blood. The label giving this sample's cell subset or site can be read as: CD45RO-CCR7+CD27+CD95- naive CD8+ T cells expressing CXCR3 (TNR3+). CDR3 loop: CASSLDWGGPHNEQFF. When the CDR3 is completed using the reference TRBV7-6 and TRBJ2-1 genes on either side, the full variable domain is GAGVSQSPRYKVTKRGQDVALRCDPISGHVSLYWYRQALGQGPEFLTYFNYEAQQDKSGLPNDRFSAERPEGSISTLTIQRTEQRDSAMYRCASSLDWGGPHNEQFFGPGTRLTVL.